Listed below are T cell receptor beta chains from one sample, sequenced in a study of T cell clones after liver transplantation. Some clones are missing from TCRdb's copy, which holds only in-frame ones; the method was immunoSEQ multiplex PCR. Counted here are some 57,000 clones, more than 70% occurring once; the ten biggest clones make up about a tenth. The sequencing here drew on CD4+ T cells from blood, taken at the 22-month timepoint. These receptor sequences come from a human patient who received a liver transplant. Some T cells may be provided by the graft donor. Both conserved end residues are part of each CDR3. A D gene is named only where the DNA matches it firmly. Only some rows state a clone size, as once, few, many or a class for expanded clones.

>TRBJ2-2|-|TRBV11-3|-
TGTGCCAGCAGCTTAGCGTCGGTGAACACCGGGGAGCTGTTTTTT
CASSLASVNTGELFF
>TRBJ1-2|-|TRBV5-5|-
TGTGCCAGCAGCCTGGCATCGGCGGGAGCTAACTATGGCTACACCTTC
CASSLASAGANYGYTF
>TRBJ1-1|-|TRBV19|-
TGTGCCAGTAAAGTACAGGCGGACAACACTGAAGCTTTCTTT
CASKVQADNTEAFF
>TRBJ2-2|-|TRBV19|TRBD1
TGTGCCAGTAGTGAAGGACAGGGCGCGGGCACCGGGGAGCTGTTTTTT
CASSEGQGAGTGELFF
>TRBJ2-1|-|TRBV7-4|TRBD2
TGTGCCAGCAGCGACAAGCGGGGGGGCTTCAATGAGCAGTTCTTC
CASSDKRGGFNEQFF
>TRBJ1-2|-|TRBV5-1|-
TGCGCCAGCAGCCGGGACGGAACTAACTATGGCTACACCTTC
CASSRDGTNYGYTF
>TRBJ2-2|-|TRBV11-2|-
TGTGCCAGCAGCCCCAGTGGAGGGACCGGGGAGCTGTTTTTT
CASSPSGGTGELFF
>TRBJ2-3|-|TRBV29-1|TRBD2
TGCAGCGTTGAACGTCTCGCGGGGGGTGCAGATACGCAGTATTTT
CSVERLAGGADTQYF
>TRBJ2-2|-|TRBV30|TRBD2
TGTGCCTGGAGTGTATACGGGGGGAACACCGGGGAGTTGTTTTTT
CAWSVYGGNTGELFF
>TRBJ2-2|-|TRBV30|-
TGTGCCTGGAGTGTACAAAACACCGGGGAGCTGTTTTTT
CAWSVQNTGELFF
>TRBJ2-1|-|TRBV4-2|TRBD1
TGTGCCAGCAGCCAAGGGCAGGGGGCCGACAATGAGCAGTTCTTC
CASSQGQGADNEQFF
>TRBJ2-1|-|TRBV7-2|-
TGTGCCAGCAGCTTAGCGTCTGGGCGCAGGGATGAGCAGTTCTTC
CASSLASGRRDEQFF
>TRBJ1-2|few|TRBV11-2|-
TGTGCCAGCAGCCCAGGGGATGGCTACACCTTC
CASSPGDGYTF
>TRBJ1-2|-|TRBV6-4|TRBD1
TGTGCCAGCAGTGAACAACAGGGGGCTAACCATGGCTACACCTTC
CASSEQQGANHGYTF
>TRBJ2-7|-|TRBV11-3|TRBD2
TGTGCCAGCAGCCCTGGTCGGGGGGCCTACGAGCAGTACTTC
CASSPGRGAYEQYF
>TRBJ2-3|once|TRBV6-6|-
TGTGCCAGCAGTTACTCTGGCGTCGGGACAGATACGCAGTATTTT
CASSYSGVGTDTQYF
>TRBJ2-5|-|TRBV4-2|-
TGTGCCAGCAGTACCGGACAGCTCCAAGAGACCCAGTACTTC
CASSTGQLQETQYF
>TRBJ1-2|few|TRBV7-9|-
TGTGCCAGCAGCTCATCCGTTTTTCGTCTGGGCTACACCTTC
CASSSSVFRLGYTF
>TRBJ1-2|-|TRBV7-9|-
TGTGCCAGCAGCTTAGCGGTTGAGGGCTACACCTTC
CASSLAVEGYTF
>TRBJ1-5|-|TRBV23-1|-
TGCGCCAGCAGACGCCTGGTTTGGGGGCAGGAAAGACAGCCCCAGCATTTT
CASRRLVWGQERQPQHF
>TRBJ1-1|few|TRBV11-2|TRBD1
TGTGCCAGCATCCGGGGACAGTGGGGAGTTGAGGACACTGAAGCTTTCTTT
CASIRGQWGVEDTEAFF
>TRBJ1-6|few|TRBV2|-
TGTGCCAGCAGTGAAAGGAGTGGGTCCTATAATTCACCCCTCCACTTT
CASSERSGSYNSPLHF
>TRBJ2-3|-|TRBV4-1|-
TGCGCCAGCAGCCAAGATCGGAGGGGGGGCACAGATACGCAGTATTTT
CASSQDRRGGTDTQYF
>TRBJ2-1|few|TRBV5-4|TRBD2
TGTGCCAGCAGCTTGGCCTGGCGGGGAGGGAACAATGAGCAGTTCTTC
CASSLAWRGGNNEQFF
>TRBJ2-7|-|TRBV11-1|TRBD1
TGTGCCAGCAGCCCCGCGGGACAGGGTTCCTACGAGCAGTACTTC
CASSPAGQGSYEQYF
>TRBJ2-1|-|TRBV7-3|-
TGTGCCAGCAGCTTCCCAGTGGGAAAGGGCTACAATGAGCAGTTCTTC
CASSFPVGKGYNEQFF
>TRBJ1-2|-|TRBV4-1|-
TGCGCCAGCAGCCAAGCGATGGGGGCCTCTTTTTTCGGCTACACCTTC
CASSQAMGASFFGYTF
>TRBJ1-1|few|TRBV11-3|-
TGTGCCAGCAGCCCAAGAGACGGTGAGAACACTGAAGCTTTCTTT
CASSPRDGENTEAFF
>TRBJ2-7|-|TRBV11-2|TRBD1
TGTGCCAGCAGCTTATCCACCGGGACAGATATTTCCTACGAGCAGTACTTC
CASSLSTGTDISYEQYF
>TRBJ1-2|-|TRBV28|-
TGTGCCAGCAGTGCAGATTACAGGTTTGGTGGCTACACCTTC
CASSADYRFGGYTF
>TRBJ2-1|-|TRBV12-5|TRBD1
TGTGCTAGTGTTCCGGGACAGGGATACAATGAGCAGTTCTTC
CASVPGQGYNEQFF
>TRBJ1-4|-|TRBV4-1|-
TGCGCCAGCAGCCAAACTACCACAAATGAAAAACTGTTTTTT
CASSQTTTNEKLFF
>TRBJ1-1|-|TRBV29-1|-
TGCAGCGTTTCCGAAGGGGTAGCTTTCTTT
CSVSEGVAFF
>TRBJ2-2|-|TRBV6-1|-
TGTGCCAGCACCGCGTCCCGGGTTGCCGGGGAGCTGTTTTTT
CASTASRVAGELFF
>TRBJ2-7|-|TRBV29-1|-
TGCAGCGTTGAAAGTCAGGGGGGTTACGAGCAGTACTTC
CSVESQGGYEQYF
>TRBJ1-6|few|TRBV9|TRBD1
TGTGCCAGCAGCTCCCGGGACAGGGCCCTATCACCCCTCCACTTT
CASSSRDRALSPLHF
>TRBJ1-5|-|TRBV19|-
TGTGCCAGTAGAATCGGGACAACTCGCAATCAGCCCCAGCATTTT
CASRIGTTRNQPQHF
>TRBJ1-2|-|TRBV28|-
TGTGCCAGCAGTCCGGAACCGAACTATGGCTACACCTTC
CASSPEPNYGYTF
>TRBJ2-7|once|TRBV7-2|-
TGTGCCAGCAGAGGAGAACAGGGTTTCCACGAGCAGTACTTC
CASRGEQGFHEQYF
>TRBJ1-2|-|TRBV30|-
TGTGCCTGGAGTAGAGTGGGAGATGGCTATGGCTACACCTTC
CAWSRVGDGYGYTF
>TRBJ2-7|-|TRBV6-5|-
TGTGCCAGCAGCCGAGGGACTCCAGACGAGCAGTACTTC
CASSRGTPDEQYF
>TRBJ1-5|-|TRBV6-1|-
TGTGCCAGCAGTGGATACAGGGTCGGTCAGCCCCAGCATTTT
CASSGYRVGQPQHF
>TRBJ2-4|-|TRBV5-1|TRBD1
TGCGCCAGCAGCCCCGGACAGGAACAAAACATTCAGTACTTC
CASSPGQEQNIQYF
>TRBJ2-1|-|TRBV10-3|TRBD1
TGTGCCATCAGGCCGGGACAGGGCGGCAATGAGCAGTTCTTC
CAIRPGQGGNEQFF
>TRBJ1-2|few|TRBV19|-
TGTGCCCCGACTTGCGGGCTAGTGGTACACTATGGCTACACCTTC
CAPTCGLVVHYGYTF
>TRBJ2-7|once|TRBV19|TRBD1
TGTGCCAGTAGTTCCCGGGACAGGGTCTACGAGCAGTACTTC
CASSSRDRVYEQYF
>TRBJ2-3|many|TRBV19|-
TGTGCCAGTAGTACATCACTAGCCACAGATACGCAGTATTTT
CASSTSLATDTQYF
>TRBJ1-1|-|TRBV14|TRBD1
TGTGCCAGCAGCCAAGGACAGGGGCGCCCCACTGAAGCTTTCTTT
CASSQGQGRPTEAFF